A selection of T cell receptor beta chains follows, all from one sample in a study of shared clonotypes between healthy human individuals. Repertoires were generated with immunoSEQ multiplex PCR, while TCRdb's copy carries only in-frame clones and drops some. Of around 1,900,000 clones in the sample, around 93% were seen once. Input material: naive CD8+ T cells from PBMCs. Source of these receptors: a man aged 18 to 29 in good health. Some clones in this sample may be carry-over from other donors' samples. CDR3s include the opening cysteine and the closing phenylalanine or tryptophan. D genes are given only for firm matches. The size field is filled for only some rows; it gives once, few, many or a size class.

j_gene,abundance,d_gene,v_gene,CDR3aa,CDR3nt
TRBJ2-7,-,-,TRBV18,CASSPRDEQYF,TGTGCCAGCTCACCACGCGACGAGCAGTACTTC
TRBJ1-3,-,-,TRBV4-3,CASSQGGVSGNTIYF,TGCGCCAGCAGCCAAGGAGGGGTCTCTGGAAACACCATATATTTT
TRBJ2-3,-,-,TRBV19,CASSIGGPWQADTQYF,TGTGCCAGTAGTATAGGGGGTCCTTGGCAAGCAGATACGCAGTATTTT
TRBJ2-7,-,-,TRBV25-1,CASSAGFYEQYF,TGTGCCAGCAGTGCGGGATTCTACGAGCAGTACTTC
TRBJ1-1,-,TRBD1,TRBV28,CASSLLRDRETEAFF,TGTGCCAGCAGTTTATTGAGGGACAGGGAGACTGAAGCTTTCTTT
TRBJ2-7,-,TRBD1,TRBV19,CASSIIHGRGTTYEQYF,TGTGCCAGTAGCATTATTCACGGCAGGGGGACAACCTACGAGCAGTACTTC
TRBJ2-7,-,-,TRBV7-3,CASSLTGVWGEQYF,TGTGCCAGCAGCTTAACAGGTGTCTGGGGAGAGCAGTACTTC
TRBJ1-1,-,-,TRBV7-9,CASSFRDTEAFF,TGTGCCAGCAGCTTCCGCGACACTGAAGCTTTCTTT
TRBJ2-2,-,TRBD1,TRBV7-9,CACRGPDTGELFF,TGTGCCTGCAGGGGGCCGGACACCGGGGAGCTGTTTTTT
TRBJ2-7,-,TRBD1,TRBV9,CASSALQGARGHEQYF,TGTGCCAGCAGCGCGTTACAGGGGGCGAGAGGTCACGAGCAGTACTTC
TRBJ2-1,-,TRBD2,TRBV4-1,CASSQGAGDYNEQFF,TGCGCCAGCAGCCAAGGGGCGGGGGACTACAATGAGCAGTTCTTC
TRBJ2-1,-,TRBD2,TRBV6-5,CASSWGTSRNEQFF,TGTGCCAGCAGTTGGGGGACTAGTCGCAATGAGCAGTTCTTC
TRBJ2-1,-,-,TRBV15,CATSRSGNTYNEQFF,TGTGCCACCAGCAGATCCGGTAATACCTACAATGAGCAGTTCTTC
TRBJ1-5,-,-,TRBV28,CASSFPREVDQPQHF,TGTGCCAGCAGTTTCCCCAGGGAGGTCGATCAGCCCCAGCATTTT
TRBJ2-2,-,TRBD1,TRBV14,CASSWTGAGTGELFF,TGTGCCAGCAGCTGGACAGGGGCTGGTACCGGGGAGCTGTTTTTT
TRBJ1-2,once,TRBD1,TRBV4-1,CASSRRDRGTNYGYTF,TGCGCCAGCAGCCGCCGGGACAGGGGAACTAACTATGGCTACACCTTC
TRBJ2-7,once,-,TRBV27,CASSPRGQAHYEQYF,TGTGCCAGCAGCCCGCGGGGGCAGGCGCACTACGAGCAGTACTTC
TRBJ2-7,once,-,TRBV5-1,CASSPAVNLAYEQYF,TGCGCCAGCAGCCCGGCCGTGAATTTAGCCTACGAGCAGTACTTC
TRBJ1-2,-,-,TRBV7-2,CASSFLTGTFALQDGYTF,TGTGCCAGCAGCTTTCTTACCGGGACGTTCGCCCTTCAGGATGGCTACACCTTC
TRBJ2-6,-,-,TRBV18,CASSPGPSGANVLTF,TGTGCCAGCTCACCAGGGCCCTCTGGGGCCAACGTCCTGACTTTC
TRBJ2-5,-,-,TRBV7-9,CASSNQHGVQETQYF,TGTGCCAGCAGCAATCAACACGGGGTCCAAGAGACCCAGTACTTC
TRBJ2-3,-,-,TRBV29-1,CSAPREFTDTQYF,TGCAGCGCCCCGAGGGAGTTCACAGATACGCAGTATTTT
TRBJ1-3,-,-,TRBV9,CASSARQSLSGNTIYF,TGTGCCAGCAGCGCCAGACAGTCTCTCTCTGGAAACACCATATATTTT
TRBJ2-1,-,-,TRBV7-2,CASSLGFDANEQFF,TGTGCCAGCAGCTTAGGGTTCGATGCCAATGAGCAGTTCTTC
TRBJ2-7,-,TRBD2,TRBV28,CASSLPREVGPYEQYF,TGTGCCAGCAGTTTGCCCCGGGAGGTAGGGCCCTACGAGCAGTACTTC
TRBJ1-5,-,TRBD1,TRBV10-1,CASTRGAGDRVSNQPQHF,TGCGCCAGCACCCGAGGCGCCGGGGACAGGGTGAGCAATCAGCCCCAGCATTTT
TRBJ2-1,once,TRBD2,TRBV4-2,CASSQVGVLLAGGRNEQFF,TGTGCCAGCAGCCAAGTAGGGGTACTTCTAGCGGGAGGCCGGAATGAGCAGTTCTTC
TRBJ2-1,-,-,TRBV5-6,CASSLEVTSYNEQFF,TGTGCCAGCAGCTTGGAAGTGACCTCCTACAATGAGCAGTTCTTC
TRBJ2-5,-,-,TRBV5-4,CASSLELAQETQYF,TGTGCCAGCAGCTTGGAATTAGCCCAAGAGACCCAGTACTTC
TRBJ2-5,once,-,TRBV9,CASSDLVLGETQYF,TGTGCCAGCAGCGATCTCGTTTTGGGGGAGACCCAGTACTTC
TRBJ1-2,-,-,TRBV28,CASSLWGTNGGYTF,TGTGCCAGCAGTTTATGGGGGACAAACGGCGGCTACACCTTC
TRBJ2-3,once,-,TRBV19,CASTLGGTQYF,TGTGCCAGTACCCTAGGAGGTACGCAGTATTTT
TRBJ1-5,-,-,TRBV6-5,CASSPFRETNQPQHF,TGTGCCAGCAGTCCGTTCCGGGAAACTAATCAGCCCCAGCATTTT
TRBJ1-1,once,-,TRBV4-1,CASSPQGRGTEAFF,TGCGCCAGCAGCCCGCAGGGAAGGGGCACTGAAGCTTTCTTT
TRBJ2-1,-,TRBD2,TRBV19,CASSMDPGLSGRYNEQFF,TGTGCCAGTAGTATGGACCCGGGACTAAGCGGGAGGTACAATGAGCAGTTCTTC
TRBJ1-5,-,-,TRBV2,CASRPTGTGQPQHF,TGTGCCAGCAGACCCACAGGGACTGGGCAGCCCCAGCATTTT
TRBJ1-2,-,TRBD1,TRBV19,CASSIVDRGNYGYTF,TGTGCCAGTAGTATAGTCGACAGGGGAAACTATGGCTACACCTTC
TRBJ1-2,once,TRBD1,TRBV7-9,CASSPLRDRGLTF,TGTGCCAGCAGCCCTTTAAGGGACAGGGGGCTCACCTTC
TRBJ2-7,-,-,TRBV5-5,CASSHDGYEQYF,TGTGCCAGCAGTCACGACGGCTACGAGCAGTACTTC
TRBJ1-2,-,TRBD1,TRBV7-8,CASSLDGQGAYGYTF,TGTGCCAGCAGCTTGGATGGACAGGGTGCCTATGGCTACACCTTC
TRBJ1-2,-,-,TRBV11-2,CASSLSGGYTF,TGTGCCAGCAGCCTGTCTGGTGGCTACACCTTC
TRBJ2-1,-,TRBD1,TRBV27,CASSITWTGGENEQFF,TGTGCCAGCAGCATAACCTGGACAGGGGGAGAGAATGAGCAGTTCTTC
TRBJ2-1,-,TRBD2,TRBV10-1,CASSATLPGTRAYNEQFF,TGCGCCAGCAGTGCCACCCTGCCAGGGACTAGGGCCTACAATGAGCAGTTCTTC
TRBJ2-3,-,TRBD2,TRBV19,CASSFLGQREFTDTQYF,TGTGCCAGTAGTTTCCTGGGCCAGCGGGAGTTCACAGATACGCAGTATTTT
TRBJ2-1,-,-,TRBV2,CASFTLIRSHRRNEQFF,TGTGCCAGCTTCACCTTGATCCGGTCCCACCGACGCAATGAGCAGTTCTTC
TRBJ2-3,-,-,TRBV5-4,CASSLSLGRGGDTQYF,TGTGCCAGCAGCTTGTCCCTTGGGAGGGGGGGAGATACGCAGTATTTT
TRBJ1-1,-,-,TRBV6-5,CASSYTDGNTEAFF,TGTGCCAGCAGTTACACGGACGGGAACACTGAAGCTTTCTTT
TRBJ2-1,-,TRBD2,TRBV19,CASSIYSGRGNNEQFF,TGTGCCAGTAGTATCTATAGCGGGAGAGGGAACAATGAGCAGTTCTTC